This T cell receptor beta chain was recorded in a study of breast tumors, draining lymph nodes, adjacent tissues. General study points: Most tumor T cells seemingly derive from lymph node, then expand in tumor. Tumor TCR diversity was below lymph nodes but above nontumor tissue. That most tumor T cells come from lymph nodes remained unproven. Compared with basal-like, luminal-like tumors shared significantly more repertoire with nontumor tissue.

TCRdb fed the multiplex PCR reads into MiXCR, producing one record per CDR3 protein. The table records about 63,000 distinct CDR3 sequences, approximately 62% of them present only once. Ten or more counts support this clonotype. As yet, its antigen is unknown. The receptor comes from a female donor with breast cancer. Some clones in this sample may be carry-over from other donors' samples. Sequencing used breast tumor tissue.

The DNA of the CDR3 is TGTGCCAGCAGTCCCCCCGGGGCCCTCCAAGAGACCCAGTACTTC. It is translated as CASSPPGALQETQYF. V gene TRBV6-5 combines with J gene TRBJ2-5; possibly TRBD1 or TRBD2 for D (5 bases each). Germline lookup yields CDR1 MNHEY and CDR2 SVGAGI. This CDR3 comprises 15 residues. V shed 5 bases and J shed 1 base, with 14 bases lying between them.